The 11 T cell receptor beta chains below come from one sample, sequenced in a study of T cell responses to AZD1222 COVID-19 vaccine. TCRdb keeps only in-frame clones here, not all; method: immunoSEQ multiplex PCR. Of 100,000 to 140,000 clones listed, 75% to 90% were seen once; the top ten hold 3.5% to 4.5%. This sample comprised peripheral blood, obtained on day 0 of AZD1222 vaccination. The receptors were gathered from an adult in good health.

The rearrangement uses TRBV6-2 or TRBV6-3 and TRBJ1-5; D is unclear. This CDR3 contains 12 residues. Per the germline V gene, CDR1 is MNHEY and CDR2 is SVGEGT. The V and J ends lost 6 bases and 6 bases respectively, with 9 bases between them. CDR3 sequence: CASSLVGQPQHF. The CDR3 DNA sequence: TGTGCCAGCAGCTTGGTCGGTCAGCCCCAGCATTTT.

The genes are TRBV19 and TRBJ2-7; 11 nucleotides line up with TRBD1. V trimming: 5 bases; J trimming: 4 bases; junction bases outside the gene matches: 7. In germline, CDR1 is LNHDA, CDR2 SQIVND (reference sequence). The CDR3 totals 15 residues. The CDR3 here is CASSEWDRGMYEQYF. CDR3 coding DNA: TGTGCCAGTAGTGAATGGGACAGGGGGATGTACGAGCAGTACTTC.

As DNA, the CDR3 is TGCGCCAGCAGCCAATGGAGGGCCGACTATGGCTACACCTTC. This translates into CASSQWRADYGYTF. This chain uses TRBV4-3 with TRBJ1-2; D remains unclear. V gave up 2 bases and J gave up 3 bases, with 10 bases separating them. The CDR3 loop spans 14 amino acids. In germline, CDR1 is LGHNA, CDR2 YSLEER.

This clone was picked up a small number of times. This chain uses TRBV12-3 or TRBV12-4 with TRBJ1-5; no clear D. This CDR3 region has 11 residues. The V and J ends lost 2 bases and 4 bases respectively, with 0 bases between them. The CDR3 is CASSLNQPQHF. CDR3 nucleotides: TGTGCCAGCAGTTTAAATCAGCCCCAGCATTTT.

This clone was seen only a few times. The CDR3 is CASSVDPSKVYEQYF. DNA of the CDR3: TGTGCCAGCAGCGTAGACCCTTCAAAGGTCTACGAGCAGTACTTC. The gene calls are TRBV9 and TRBJ2-7; D is undetermined. Germline assignment: CDR1 SGDLS and CDR2 YYNGEE. With 0 bases removed from V and 3 bases from J, the gap between germline ends came to 13 bases. The CDR3 runs to 15 residues.

V usage is TRBV29-1 and J usage is TRBJ1-1; unclear D gene. The ends were cut back, 4 bases at V and 1 base at J, with 13 bases in the middle. The CDR3 sequence is 14 residues long. The germline CDR1 and CDR2 sequences are SQVTM and ANQGSEA. CDR3: CSVVGRLSNTEAFF. CDR3 nucleotides: TGCAGCGTTGTCGGGAGACTATCGAACACTGAAGCTTTCTTT. Complete variable domain (other parts from reference TRBV29-1 and TRBJ1-1): SAVISQKPSRDICQRGTSLTIQCQVDSQVTMMFWYRQQPGQSLTLIATANQGSEATYESGFVIDKFPISRPNLTFSTLTVSNMSPEDSSIYLCSVVGRLSNTEAFFGQGTRLTVV.

The chain combines TRBV30 with TRBJ2-5, with 7 nucleotides matching TRBD1. The V segment lost 2 bases and the J segment 5 bases; nucleotides outside the gene matches: 8. The length of the CDR3 is 14 residues. Germline V gene data show CDR1 as GTSNPN and CDR2 as SVGIG (reference sequence). The CDR3 bases are TGTGCCTGGAGTCCGGACGACAGGGTGGAGACCCAGTACTTC. It specifies CAWSPDDRVETQYF.

The rearrangement uses TRBV13 and TRBJ2-1, with 10 positions matching TRBD2. With 1 base clipped from V and 4 bases from J, the junction kept 4 bases outside the gene matches. The CDR3 extends over 16 amino acids. Germline V CDR1 and CDR2: PRHDT, FYEKMQ (reference sequence). In DNA, the CDR3 is TGTGCCAGCAGCTTAGTAACTAGCGGGATGTACAATGAGCAGTTCTTC. Its translation is CASSLVTSGMYNEQFF.

This rearrangement joins TRBV4-1 to TRBJ2-5; 12 bases are shared with TRBD2. The V and J ends lost 0 bases and 1 base, in that order; junction bases with no gene match: 6. The CDR3 has 18 residues. The germline CDR1 and CDR2 sequences are MGHRA and YSYEKL. Here the CDR3 reads CASSQDPALAGGQETQYF. CDR3 nucleotides: TGCGCCAGCAGCCAAGATCCGGCACTAGCGGGGGGCCAAGAGACCCAGTACTTC.

This sequence joins TRBV7-2 and TRBJ1-5; no reliable D call. CDR1 is SGHTA and CDR2 is FQGNSA in the germline V gene. V was clipped by 8 bases and J by 7 bases, with 15 bases between them. This CDR3 region has 13 residues. The CDR3 sequence: CASSREGWQPQHF. The CDR3 DNA is TGTGCCAGCTCCAGAGAGGGCTGGCAGCCCCAGCATTTT.

This chain connects TRBV7-8 to TRBJ1-5; 7 bases are shared with TRBD1. Germline trimming cut 0 bases from V and 3 bases from J; bases unmatched to any gene: 5. The CDR3 has 16 residues. Germline CDR1 reads SGHVS; CDR2 reads FQNEAQ. The CDR3 nucleotides read TGTGCCAGCAGCTTAGCCTCGGGACAGATCAATCAGCCCCAGCATTTT. Translation gives CASSLASGQINQPQHF.